This T cell receptor (beta chain) was recovered during a study of OX40 agonist ivuxolimab in advanced cancers. This CDR3 spans 13 amino acids. Germline V CDR1 and CDR2: SGHDT, YYEEEE. Trimming took 1 base from V and 6 from J, leaving 8 bases between them. Clones were sequenced by immunoSEQ multiplex PCR, and TCRdb holds only the in-frame ones, with some missing. The sample holds some 14,000 clones, around nine tenths seen once. A few counts support this clone. The sequences come from CD4+ or CD8+ T cells sorted from blood, collected in a trial of the OX40 agonist ivuxolimab. The sequence was obtained from an adult with an advanced solid tumor such as melanoma, head and neck, liver or kidney cancer. The chain has TRBV5-6 and TRBJ1-5; D not resolved. The CDR3, as DNA: TGTGCCAGCAGCTTGTCTGGGATTCAGCCCCAGCATTTT. Protein product: CASSLSGIQPQHF.